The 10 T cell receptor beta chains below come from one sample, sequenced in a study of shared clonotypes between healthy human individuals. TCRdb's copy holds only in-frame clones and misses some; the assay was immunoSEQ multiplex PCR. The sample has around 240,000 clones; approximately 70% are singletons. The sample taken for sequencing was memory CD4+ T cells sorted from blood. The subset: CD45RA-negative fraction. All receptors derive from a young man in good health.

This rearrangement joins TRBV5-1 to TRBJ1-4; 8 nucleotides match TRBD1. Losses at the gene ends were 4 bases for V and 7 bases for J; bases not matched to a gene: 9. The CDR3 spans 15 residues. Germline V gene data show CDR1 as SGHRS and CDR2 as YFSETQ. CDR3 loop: CASSGSGTGSEKLFF. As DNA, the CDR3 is TGCGCCAGCAGCGGATCCGGGACAGGTTCTGAAAAACTGTTTTTT.

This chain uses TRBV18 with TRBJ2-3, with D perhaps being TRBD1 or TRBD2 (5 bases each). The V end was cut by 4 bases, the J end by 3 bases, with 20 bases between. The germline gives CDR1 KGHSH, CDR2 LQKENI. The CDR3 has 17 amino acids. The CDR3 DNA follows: TGTGCCAGCTCACAATTCCCCGGTCAGAGGGGTACAGATACGCAGTATTTT. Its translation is CASSQFPGQRGTDTQYF.

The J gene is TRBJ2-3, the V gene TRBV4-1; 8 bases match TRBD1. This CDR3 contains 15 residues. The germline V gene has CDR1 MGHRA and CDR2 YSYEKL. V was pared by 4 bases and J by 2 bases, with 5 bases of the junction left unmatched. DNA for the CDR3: TGCGCCAGCAGCCTGGGACAGGCCTTCACAGATACGCAGTATTTT. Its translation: CASSLGQAFTDTQYF.

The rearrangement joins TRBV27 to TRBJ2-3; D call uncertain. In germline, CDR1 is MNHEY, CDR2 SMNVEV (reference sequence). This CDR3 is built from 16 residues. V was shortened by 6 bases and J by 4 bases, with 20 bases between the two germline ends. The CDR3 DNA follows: TGTGCCAGCAGCTCACCGGGCACTCCTAGGGCAGATACGCAGTATTTT. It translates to CASSSPGTPRADTQYF.

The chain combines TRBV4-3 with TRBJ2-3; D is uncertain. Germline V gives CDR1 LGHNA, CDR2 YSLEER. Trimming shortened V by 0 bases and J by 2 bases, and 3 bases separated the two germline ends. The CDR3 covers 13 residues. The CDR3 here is CASSQDFTDTQYF. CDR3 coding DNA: TGCGCCAGCAGCCAAGACTTCACAGATACGCAGTATTTT.

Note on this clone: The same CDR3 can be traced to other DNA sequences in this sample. CDR3: CASSLSRDNEQFF. The CDR3 nucleotides are TGTGCCAGCAGCTTATCCCGGGACAATGAGCAGTTCTTC. This sequence joins TRBV7-2 and TRBJ2-1; D is undetermined. Germline values: CDR1 SGHTA, CDR2 FQGNSA. Trimming pared 2 bases from V and 5 bases from J, leaving 7 bases between. The CDR3 length is 13 residues.

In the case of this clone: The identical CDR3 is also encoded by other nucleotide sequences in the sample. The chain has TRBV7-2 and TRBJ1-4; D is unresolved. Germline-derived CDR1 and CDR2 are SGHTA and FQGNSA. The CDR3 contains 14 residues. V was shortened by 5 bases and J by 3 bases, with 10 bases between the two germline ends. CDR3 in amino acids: CASSPGGANEKLFF. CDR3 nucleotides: TGTGCCAGCAGCCCAGGCGGAGCTAATGAAAAACTGTTTTTT.

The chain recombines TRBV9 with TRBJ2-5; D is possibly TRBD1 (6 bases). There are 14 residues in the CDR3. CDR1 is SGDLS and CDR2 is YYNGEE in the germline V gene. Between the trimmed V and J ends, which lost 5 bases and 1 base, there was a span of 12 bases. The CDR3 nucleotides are TGTGCCAGCAGTGTAACAGGGATCCAAGAGACCCAGTACTTC. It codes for CASSVTGIQETQYF.

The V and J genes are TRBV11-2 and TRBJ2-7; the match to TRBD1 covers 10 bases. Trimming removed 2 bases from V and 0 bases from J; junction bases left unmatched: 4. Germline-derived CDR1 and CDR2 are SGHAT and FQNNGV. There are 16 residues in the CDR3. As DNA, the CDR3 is TGTGCCAGCAGCTTAACGGGACAGGGGACCTCCTACGAGCAGTACTTC. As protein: CASSLTGQGTSYEQYF.

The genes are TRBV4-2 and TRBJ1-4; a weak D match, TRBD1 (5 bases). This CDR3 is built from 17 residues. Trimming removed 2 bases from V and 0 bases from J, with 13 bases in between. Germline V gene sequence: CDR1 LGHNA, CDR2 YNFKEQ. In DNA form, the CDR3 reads TGTGCCAGCAGCCAATATGGGGCCGGAGCAACTAATGAAAAACTGTTTTTT. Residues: CASSQYGAGATNEKLFF.